This is a list of T cell receptor beta chains from one sample in a study of T-cell reconstitution after alpha-beta-depleted transplantation in children. TCRdb redid the calling of the PCR reads with MiXCR, one entry per CDR3 protein. Counted here are about 98,000 distinct CDR3 sequences, less than 25% occurring once; the ten biggest clones make up 20% to 25%. Specimen: PBMCs, collected before TCRalphabeta/CD19-depleted stem cell transplant. All receptors come from a boy aged 2-15 years with acute lymphoblastic leukemia, due to receive a stem cell transplant. The CDR3 runs from the conserved cysteine through the conserved F or W. Clone size, where shown, is once, few, many, or a class for clones that have expanded.

j_call: TRBJ2-7; v_call: TRBV20-1; clone_size: NA; cdr3_aa: CSAKHSGRLYEQYF
j_call: TRBJ2-5; v_call: TRBV27; clone_size: few; cdr3_aa: CASSFLPKETQYF
j_call: TRBJ2-1; v_call: TRBV5-1; clone_size: many; cdr3_aa: CASSRRGLENEQFF
j_call: TRBJ2-6; v_call: TRBV20-1; clone_size: NA; cdr3_aa: CSARGFGANVLTF
j_call: TRBJ2-7; v_call: TRBV5-1; clone_size: medium-sized; cdr3_aa: CASGEAPSYEQYF
j_call: TRBJ2-7; v_call: TRBV28; clone_size: few; cdr3_aa: CASSLWRGFVYEQYF
j_call: TRBJ2-1; v_call: TRBV3-1; clone_size: NA; cdr3_aa: CASSQDGRYNEQFF
j_call: TRBJ1-2; v_call: TRBV6-6; clone_size: many; cdr3_aa: CASTSRGSDGYTF
j_call: TRBJ2-3; v_call: TRBV5-1; clone_size: NA; cdr3_aa: CASSLSPTPSTDTQYF
j_call: TRBJ1-2; v_call: TRBV29-1; clone_size: few; cdr3_aa: CSVVITTAYGYTF
j_call: TRBJ1-1; v_call: TRBV10-3; clone_size: few; cdr3_aa: CAISDPGTIEAFF